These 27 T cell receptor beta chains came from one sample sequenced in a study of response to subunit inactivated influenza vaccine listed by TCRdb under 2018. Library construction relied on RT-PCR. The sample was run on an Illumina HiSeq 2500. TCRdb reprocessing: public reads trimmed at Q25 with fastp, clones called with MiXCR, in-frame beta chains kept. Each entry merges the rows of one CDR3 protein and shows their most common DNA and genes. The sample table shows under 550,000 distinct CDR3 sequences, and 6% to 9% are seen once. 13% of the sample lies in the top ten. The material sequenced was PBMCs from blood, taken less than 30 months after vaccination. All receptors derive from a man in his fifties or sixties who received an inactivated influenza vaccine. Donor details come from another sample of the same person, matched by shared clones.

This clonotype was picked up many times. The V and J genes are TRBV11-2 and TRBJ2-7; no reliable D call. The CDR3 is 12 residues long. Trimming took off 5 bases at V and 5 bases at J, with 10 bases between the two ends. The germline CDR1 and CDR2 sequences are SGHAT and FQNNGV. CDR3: CASSPNLDEQYF. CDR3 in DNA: TGTGCCAGCAGCCCCAACCTTGACGAGCAGTACTTC.

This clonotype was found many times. The CDR3 DNA follows: TGTGCCAGCAGTTACTCTCAGTCTGGCCCCGGGGAGCTGTTTTTT. Protein sequence: CASSYSQSGPGELFF. This sequence joins TRBV6-5 and TRBJ2-2; D is undetermined. The CDR3 has 15 amino acids. Trimming cost V 0 bases and J 6 bases, with 11 bases left between them. Germline-derived CDR1 and CDR2 are MNHEY and SVGAGI.

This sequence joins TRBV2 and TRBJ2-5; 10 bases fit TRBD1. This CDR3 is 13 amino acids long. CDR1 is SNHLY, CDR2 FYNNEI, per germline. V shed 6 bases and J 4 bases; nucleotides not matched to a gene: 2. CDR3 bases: TGTGCCAGCAGGTGGACAGGGGGAGAGACCCAGTACTTC. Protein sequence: CASRWTGGETQYF.

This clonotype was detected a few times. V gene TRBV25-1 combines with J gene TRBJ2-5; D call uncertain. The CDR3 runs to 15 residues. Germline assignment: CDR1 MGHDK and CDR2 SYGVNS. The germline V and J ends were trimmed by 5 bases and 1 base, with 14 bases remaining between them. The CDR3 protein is CASSTPLAFQETQYF. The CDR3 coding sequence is TGTGCCAGCAGTACCCCCCTGGCGTTCCAAGAGACCCAGTACTTC.

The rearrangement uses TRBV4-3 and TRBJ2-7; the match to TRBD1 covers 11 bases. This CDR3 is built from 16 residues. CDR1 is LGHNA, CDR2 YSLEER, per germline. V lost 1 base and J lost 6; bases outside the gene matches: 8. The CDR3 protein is CASSQGLGQGAGEQYF. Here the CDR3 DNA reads TGCGCCAGCAGCCAAGGGCTAGGACAGGGGGCCGGCGAGCAGTACTTC.

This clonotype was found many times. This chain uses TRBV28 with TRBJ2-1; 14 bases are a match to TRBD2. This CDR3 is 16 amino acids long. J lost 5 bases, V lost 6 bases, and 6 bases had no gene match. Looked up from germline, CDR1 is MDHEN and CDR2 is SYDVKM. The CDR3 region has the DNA TGTGCCAGCAGAAAGGGACTAGCGGGAGCCCACAATGAGCAGTTCTTC. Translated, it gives CASRKGLAGAHNEQFF.

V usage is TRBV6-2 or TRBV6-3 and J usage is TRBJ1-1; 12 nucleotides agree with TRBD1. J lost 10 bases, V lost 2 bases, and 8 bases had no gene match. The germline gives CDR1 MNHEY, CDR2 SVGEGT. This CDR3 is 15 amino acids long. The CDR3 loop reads CASSYPPGTGGTAFF. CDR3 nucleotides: TGTGCCAGCAGTTACCCCCCCGGGACAGGGGGCACAGCTTTCTTT.

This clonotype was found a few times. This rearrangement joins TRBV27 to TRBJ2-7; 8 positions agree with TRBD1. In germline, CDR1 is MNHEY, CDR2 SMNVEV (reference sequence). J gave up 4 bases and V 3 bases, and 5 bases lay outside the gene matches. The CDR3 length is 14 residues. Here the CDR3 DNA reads TGTGCCAGCAGTTTCAGGGGGCGTATGTACGAGCAGTACTTC. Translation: CASSFRGRMYEQYF.

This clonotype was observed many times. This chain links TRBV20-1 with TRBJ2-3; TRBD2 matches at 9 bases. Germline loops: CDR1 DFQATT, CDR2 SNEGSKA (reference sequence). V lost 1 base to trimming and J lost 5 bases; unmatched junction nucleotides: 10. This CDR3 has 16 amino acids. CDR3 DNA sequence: TGCAGTGCTAGAGTCGCGCGGGGGGGCAGGGAAGATACGCAGTATTTT. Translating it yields CSARVARGGREDTQYF.

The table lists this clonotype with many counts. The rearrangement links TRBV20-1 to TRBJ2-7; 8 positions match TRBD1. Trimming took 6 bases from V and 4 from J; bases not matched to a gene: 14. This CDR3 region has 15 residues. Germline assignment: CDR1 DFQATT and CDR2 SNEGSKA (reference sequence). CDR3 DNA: TGCAGTGCGCCAGGGGGCATTGAAGTGCGTTACGAGCAGTACTTC. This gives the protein CSAPGGIEVRYEQYF.

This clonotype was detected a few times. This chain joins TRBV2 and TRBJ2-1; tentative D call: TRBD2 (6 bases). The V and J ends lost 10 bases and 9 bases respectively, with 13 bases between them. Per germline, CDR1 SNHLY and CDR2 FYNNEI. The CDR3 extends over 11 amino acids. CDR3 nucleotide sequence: TGTGCCACCGACTGGAGGGGTGAGCAGTTCTTC. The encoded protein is CATDWRGEQFF.

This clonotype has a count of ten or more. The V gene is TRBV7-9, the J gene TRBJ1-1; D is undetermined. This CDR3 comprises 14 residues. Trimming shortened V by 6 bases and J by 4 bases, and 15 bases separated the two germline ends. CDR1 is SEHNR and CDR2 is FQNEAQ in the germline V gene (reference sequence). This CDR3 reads CASRGRVRGTEAFF. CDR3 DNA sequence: TGTGCCAGCAGAGGACGGGTCCGGGGCACTGAAGCTTTCTTT.

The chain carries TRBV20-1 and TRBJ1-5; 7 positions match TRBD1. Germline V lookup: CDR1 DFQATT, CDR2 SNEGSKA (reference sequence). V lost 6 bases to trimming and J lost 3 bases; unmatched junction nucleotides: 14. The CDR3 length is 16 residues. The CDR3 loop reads CSAFDRDTNLNQPQHF. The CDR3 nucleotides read TGCAGTGCCTTCGACAGGGACACCAACCTCAATCAGCCCCAGCATTTT.

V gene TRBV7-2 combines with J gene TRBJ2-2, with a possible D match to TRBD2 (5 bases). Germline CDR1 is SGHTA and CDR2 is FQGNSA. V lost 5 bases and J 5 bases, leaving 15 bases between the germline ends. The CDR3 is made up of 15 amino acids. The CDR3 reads CASSHPIGVTGELFF. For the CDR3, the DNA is TGTGCCAGCAGCCACCCCATCGGGGTTACCGGGGAGCTGTTTTTT.

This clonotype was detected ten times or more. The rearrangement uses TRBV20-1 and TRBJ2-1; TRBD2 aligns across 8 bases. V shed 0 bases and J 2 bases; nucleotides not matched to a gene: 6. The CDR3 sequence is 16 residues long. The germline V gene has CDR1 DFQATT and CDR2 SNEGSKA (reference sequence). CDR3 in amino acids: CSARDYPGGAYNEQFF. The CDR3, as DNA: TGCAGTGCTAGAGATTATCCGGGGGGGGCCTACAATGAGCAGTTCTTC.

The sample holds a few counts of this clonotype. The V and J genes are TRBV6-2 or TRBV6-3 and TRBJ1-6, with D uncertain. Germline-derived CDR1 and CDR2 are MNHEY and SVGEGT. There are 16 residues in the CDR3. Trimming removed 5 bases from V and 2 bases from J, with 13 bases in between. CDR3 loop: CASSDNDAAYNSPLHF. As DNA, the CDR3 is TGTGCCAGCAGTGACAACGACGCCGCCTATAATTCACCCCTCCACTTT.

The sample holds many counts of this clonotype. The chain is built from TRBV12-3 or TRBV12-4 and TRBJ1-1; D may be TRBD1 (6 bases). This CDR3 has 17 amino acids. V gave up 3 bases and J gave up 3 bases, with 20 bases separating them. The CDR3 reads CASSLGWDTEHHTEAFF. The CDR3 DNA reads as TGTGCCAGCAGTTTGGGTTGGGACACCGAACACCACACTGAAGCTTTCTTT.

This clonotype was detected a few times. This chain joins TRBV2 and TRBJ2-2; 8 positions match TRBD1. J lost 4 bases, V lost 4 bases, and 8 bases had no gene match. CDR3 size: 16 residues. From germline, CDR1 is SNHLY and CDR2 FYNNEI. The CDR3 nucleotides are TGTGCCAGCAGTGCCGAGCAGGGGGCAATCACCGGGGAGCTGTTTTTT. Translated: CASSAEQGAITGELFF. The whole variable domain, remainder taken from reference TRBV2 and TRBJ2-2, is EPEVTQTPSHQVTQMGQEVILRCVPISNHLYFYWYRQILGQKVEFLVSFYNNEISEKSEIFDDQFSVERPDGSNFTLKIRSTKLEDSAMYFCASSAEQGAITGELFFGEGSRLTVL.

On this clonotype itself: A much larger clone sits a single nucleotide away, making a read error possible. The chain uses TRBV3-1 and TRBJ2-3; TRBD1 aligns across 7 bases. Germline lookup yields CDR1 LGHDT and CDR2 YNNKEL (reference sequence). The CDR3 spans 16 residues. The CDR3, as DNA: TGTGCCAGCTGCCAAGATGGGACAGTTAGCACAGATACGCAGTATTTT. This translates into CASCQDGTVSTDTQYF.

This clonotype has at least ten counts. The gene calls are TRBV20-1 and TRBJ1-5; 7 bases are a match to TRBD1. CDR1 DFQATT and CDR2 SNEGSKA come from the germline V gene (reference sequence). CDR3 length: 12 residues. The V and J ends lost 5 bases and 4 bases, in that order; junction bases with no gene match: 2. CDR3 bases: TGCAGTGCTGGGACAGCTAATCAGCCCCAGCATTTT. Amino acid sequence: CSAGTANQPQHF.

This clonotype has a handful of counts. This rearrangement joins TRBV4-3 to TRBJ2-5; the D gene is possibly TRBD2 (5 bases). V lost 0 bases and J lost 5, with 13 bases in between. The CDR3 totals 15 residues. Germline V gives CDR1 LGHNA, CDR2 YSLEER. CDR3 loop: CASSQDHRGGETQYF. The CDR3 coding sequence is TGCGCCAGCAGCCAAGATCATCGGGGTGGGGAGACCCAGTACTTC.

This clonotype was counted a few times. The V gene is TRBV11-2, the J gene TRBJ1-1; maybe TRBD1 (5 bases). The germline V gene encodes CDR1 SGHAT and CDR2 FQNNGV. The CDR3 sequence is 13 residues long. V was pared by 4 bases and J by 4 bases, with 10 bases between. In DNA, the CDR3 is TGTGCCAGCAGCTGGCAAAGGGGCACTGAAGCTTTCTTT. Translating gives CASSWQRGTEAFF.

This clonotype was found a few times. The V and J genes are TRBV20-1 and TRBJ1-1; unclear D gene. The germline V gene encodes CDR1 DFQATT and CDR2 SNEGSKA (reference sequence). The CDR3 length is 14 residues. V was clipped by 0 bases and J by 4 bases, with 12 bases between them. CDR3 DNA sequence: TGCAGTGCTAGAGATGGGTCCTTAGGCACTGAAGCTTTCTTT. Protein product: CSARDGSLGTEAFF.

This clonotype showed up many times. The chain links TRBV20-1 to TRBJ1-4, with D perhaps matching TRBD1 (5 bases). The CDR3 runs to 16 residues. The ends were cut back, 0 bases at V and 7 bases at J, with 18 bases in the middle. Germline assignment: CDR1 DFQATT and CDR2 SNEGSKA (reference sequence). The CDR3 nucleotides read TGCAGTGCTAGAGATACCCTCCGGGGGAGGAGTGAAAAACTGTTTTTT. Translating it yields CSARDTLRGRSEKLFF.

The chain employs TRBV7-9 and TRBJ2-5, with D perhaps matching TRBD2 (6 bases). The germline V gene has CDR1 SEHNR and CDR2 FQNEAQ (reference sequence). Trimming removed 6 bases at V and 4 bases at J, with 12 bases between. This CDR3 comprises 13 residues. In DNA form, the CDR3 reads TGTGCCAGCAGTTCAGCGGGTATAGAGACCCAGTACTTC. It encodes CASSSAGIETQYF.

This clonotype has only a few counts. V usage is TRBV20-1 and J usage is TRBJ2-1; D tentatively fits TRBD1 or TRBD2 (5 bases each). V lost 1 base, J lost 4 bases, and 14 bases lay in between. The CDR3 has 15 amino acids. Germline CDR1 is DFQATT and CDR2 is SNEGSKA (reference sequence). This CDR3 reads CSARVFGGVYNEQFF. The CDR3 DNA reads TGCAGTGCTAGAGTGTTTGGGGGAGTATACAATGAGCAGTTCTTC.

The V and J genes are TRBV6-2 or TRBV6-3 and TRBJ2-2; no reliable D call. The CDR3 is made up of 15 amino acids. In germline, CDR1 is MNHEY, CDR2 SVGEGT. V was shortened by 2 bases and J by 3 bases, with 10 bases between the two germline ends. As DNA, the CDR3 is TGTGCCAGCAGTTACGTGCGCGGTTACACCGGGGAGCTGTTTTTT. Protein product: CASSYVRGYTGELFF.